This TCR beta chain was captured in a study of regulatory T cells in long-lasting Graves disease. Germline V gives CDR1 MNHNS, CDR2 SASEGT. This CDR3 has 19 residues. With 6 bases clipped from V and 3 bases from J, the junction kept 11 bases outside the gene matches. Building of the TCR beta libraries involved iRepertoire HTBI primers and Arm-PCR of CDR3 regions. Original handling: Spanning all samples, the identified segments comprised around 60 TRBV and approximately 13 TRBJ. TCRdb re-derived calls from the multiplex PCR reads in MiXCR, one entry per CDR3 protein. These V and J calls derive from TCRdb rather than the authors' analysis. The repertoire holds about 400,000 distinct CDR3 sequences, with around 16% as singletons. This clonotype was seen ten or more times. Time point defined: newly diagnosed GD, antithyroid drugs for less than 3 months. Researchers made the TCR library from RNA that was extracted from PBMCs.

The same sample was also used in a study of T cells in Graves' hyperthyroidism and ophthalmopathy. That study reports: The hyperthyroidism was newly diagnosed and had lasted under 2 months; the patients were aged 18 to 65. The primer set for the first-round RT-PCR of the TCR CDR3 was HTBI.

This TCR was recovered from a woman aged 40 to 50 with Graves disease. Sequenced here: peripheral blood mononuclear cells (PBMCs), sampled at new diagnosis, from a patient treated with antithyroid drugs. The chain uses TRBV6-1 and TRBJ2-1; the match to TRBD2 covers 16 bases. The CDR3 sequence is CASRTGLAGGVRLYNEQFF. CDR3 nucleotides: TGTGCCAGCAGAACGGGACTAGCGGGAGGGGTACGGCTCTACAATGAGCAGTTCTTC.